Listed below are T cell receptor beta chains from one sample, sequenced in a study of blood T cell repertoires in COVID-19. Repertoires were generated with immunoSEQ multiplex PCR, while TCRdb's copy carries only in-frame clones and drops some. The sample holds about 240,000 clones, more than 75% seen once. The sample was peripheral blood. Receptor source: a woman aged 55-75 years with active or convalescent COVID-19. The CDR3 runs from the conserved cysteine through the conserved F or W. D genes are given only for firm matches. Size values are once, few and many counts, or a class for expanded clones, and some rows have none.

d_call	v_call	clone_size	j_call	cdr3_nt	cdr3_aa
NA	TRBV14	once	TRBJ1-2	TGTGCCAGCAGCCAAGATGGAGGGCGCGGCTACACCTTC	CASSQDGGRGYTF
NA	TRBV19	once	TRBJ1-4	TGTGCCAGTAGTTCGACAGGTTCTAATGAAAAACTGTTTTTT	CASSSTGSNEKLFF
NA	TRBV6-5	NA	TRBJ1-5	TGTGCCAGCGCGGCGGAATATAGCAATCAGCCCCAGCATTTT	CASAAEYSNQPQHF
TRBD1	TRBV5-1	NA	TRBJ2-3	TGCGCCAGCAGCTTGGCCGGACAGGGGTGGGATACGCAGTATTTT	CASSLAGQGWDTQYF
NA	TRBV19	NA	TRBJ1-1	TGTGCCAGCGAAGGGGCAGGACTGAACACTGAAGCTTTCTTT	CASEGAGLNTEAFF
NA	TRBV27	NA	TRBJ1-2	TGTGCCAGCAGTTCCCAAGGAACAGGGTATGGCTACACCTTC	CASSSQGTGYGYTF
TRBD1	TRBV5-1	few	TRBJ1-6	TGCGCCAGCAGCTTGAACAGGGGGCGAGGGGGTTCACCCCTCCACTTT	CASSLNRGRGGSPLHF
TRBD1	TRBV7-6	NA	TRBJ1-2	TGTGCCAGCAGCAATGACAGGGAGTATGGCTACACCTTC	CASSNDREYGYTF
TRBD2	TRBV6-2/TRBV6-3	NA	TRBJ2-1	TGTGCCAGCAGCTATACTCGGACTAGCGGGGGGGCAAATGAGCAGTTCTTC	CASSYTRTSGGANEQFF
TRBD1	TRBV11-2	NA	TRBJ1-6	TGTGCCAGCAGCTTAATACAGGGGAGTACGCATTCACCCCTCCACTTT	CASSLIQGSTHSPLHF
TRBD1	TRBV6-5	NA	TRBJ1-2	TGTGCCAGCATAGGCGGACAGGAATATGGCTACACCTTC	CASIGGQEYGYTF
NA	TRBV30	few	TRBJ1-4	TGTGCCTGGAGGGGCGCGATAAATGAAAAACTGTTTTTT	CAWRGAINEKLFF
TRBD1	TRBV6-5	NA	TRBJ1-5	TGTGCCAGCAGTTACTCGACAGGGAATAGCAATCAGCCCCAGCATTTT	CASSYSTGNSNQPQHF
NA	TRBV12-3/TRBV12-4	once	TRBJ1-1	TGTGCCAGCAGTTTAGTCGGGGACACTGAAGCTTTCTTT	CASSLVGDTEAFF
NA	TRBV11-2	NA	TRBJ2-7	TGTGCCAGCAGCCGTCAGAGGAGGGGGCGGACCTACGAGCAGTACTTC	CASSRQRRGRTYEQYF
TRBD2	TRBV3-1/TRBV3-2	NA	TRBJ2-3	TGTGCCAGCAGCCTCCTAGCGGGGGACACAGATACGCAGTATTTT	CASSLLAGDTDTQYF
NA	TRBV6-5	NA	TRBJ2-5	TGTGCCAGCAGCCCCAGGTGGTCAGAGACCCAGTACTTC	CASSPRWSETQYF
NA	TRBV25-1	NA	TRBJ1-4	TGTGCCAGCAGTGCCCCCGACGGGGAAAAACTGTTTTTT	CASSAPDGEKLFF
NA	TRBV5-8	NA	TRBJ1-1	TGTGCCAGCAGCTTGAGGGGCTTGAACACTGAAGCTTTCTTT	CASSLRGLNTEAFF
NA	TRBV7-9	NA	TRBJ2-7	TGTGCCAGCAGCCCGCAAACAGCAACCTACGAGCAGTACTTC	CASSPQTATYEQYF
TRBD1	TRBV11-2	once	TRBJ1-2	TGTGCCAGCAGCTTAGGGACAGGGCGGGATGGCTACACCTTC	CASSLGTGRDGYTF
TRBD1	TRBV28	NA	TRBJ1-5	TGTGCCAGCAGTTCCCTCGGGACAGCTTATAGCAATCAGCCCCAGCATTTT	CASSSLGTAYSNQPQHF
TRBD1	TRBV28	NA	TRBJ1-6	TGTGCCAGCAGTTTATCTCAGGGGGCCTTTTCACCCCTCCACTTT	CASSLSQGAFSPLHF
TRBD1	TRBV23-1	NA	TRBJ2-7	TGCGCCAGCAGTCTTTGGCTAGACAGGGATCGCGAGCAGTACTTC	CASSLWLDRDREQYF
TRBD1	TRBV3-1/TRBV3-2	NA	TRBJ1-2	TGTGCCATTTCGGACAGGAACTATGGCTACACCTTC	CAISDRNYGYTF
NA	TRBV5-5	NA	TRBJ1-4	TGTGCCAGCAGCTTCTCTATTGCAACTAATGAAAAACTGTTTTTT	CASSFSIATNEKLFF
TRBD2	TRBV7-2	NA	TRBJ2-5	TGTGCCAGCAGCTTAACGGGGACTAGCGGGGGGGCCTGGGAGACCCAGTACTTC	CASSLTGTSGGAWETQYF
NA	TRBV5-1	NA	TRBJ1-4	TGCGCCAGCAGCATACAGGGCAGGGTTGAAAAACTGTTTTTT	CASSIQGRVEKLFF
TRBD2	TRBV2	few	TRBJ2-7	TGTGCCAGCAGTGATCACCTAGCGGCAGGCGAGCAGTACTTC	CASSDHLAAGEQYF
NA	TRBV4-1	NA	TRBJ2-2	TGCGCCAGCAGCCAAGTCCCGGGAACCGGGGAGCTGTTTTTT	CASSQVPGTGELFF
NA	TRBV6-1	NA	TRBJ1-2	TGTGCCAGCAGTGAATGGGGCAGGAGACACTATGGCTACACCTTC	CASSEWGRRHYGYTF
TRBD1	TRBV19	NA	TRBJ2-1	TGTGCCAGTAGTATGCCCCGGGACAGGGGATACAATGAGCAGTTCTTC	CASSMPRDRGYNEQFF
TRBD1	TRBV5-4	many	TRBJ2-2	TGTGCCAGCAGCTTGGGGCAGGGGGCGGGCACCGGGGAGCTGTTTTTT	CASSLGQGAGTGELFF
NA	TRBV20-1	few	TRBJ1-4	TGCAGTGCCCAGGCTAATGAAAAACTGTTTTTT	CSAQANEKLFF
TRBD1	TRBV18	NA	TRBJ1-2	TGTGCCAGCTCACCGGGACAGGGATTGCATGGCTACACCTTC	CASSPGQGLHGYTF
TRBD1	TRBV6-6	NA	TRBJ1-5	TGTGCCAGCAGACCGACAGGGTACAATCAGCCCCAGCATTTT	CASRPTGYNQPQHF
TRBD2	TRBV10-3	NA	TRBJ2-5	TGTGCCATCAGTGCCCTGGGACTAGCGGGGGGGGGTTCGGAGACCCAGTACTTC	CAISALGLAGGGSETQYF
TRBD2	TRBV7-9	NA	TRBJ2-2	TGTGCCAGCAGCTTAGCCGGACTAACTAGCGGGGGTCTGGCCGGGGAGCTGTTTTTT	CASSLAGLTSGGLAGELFF
NA	TRBV29-1	NA	TRBJ1-2	TGCAGCGTTGAAGAACAGGACAACTATGGCTACACCTTC	CSVEEQDNYGYTF
TRBD2	TRBV6-5	NA	TRBJ2-3	TGTGCCAGCAGGTTCAGCGGGGTTAGCACAGATACGCAGTATTTT	CASRFSGVSTDTQYF
NA	TRBV2	NA	TRBJ1-4	TGTGCCAGCAGTCGTCAGGGTTTCACTAATGAAAAACTGTTTTTT	CASSRQGFTNEKLFF
NA	TRBV4-1	NA	TRBJ1-5	TGCGCCAGCAGCCAGGAGAGGACAGTTCGCAATCAGCCCCAGCATTTT	CASSQERTVRNQPQHF
NA	TRBV5-5	NA	TRBJ1-2	TGTGCCAGCAGCTTGGGAGCCGGGGTGCTTGGCACCTTC	CASSLGAGVLGTF
NA	TRBV18	NA	TRBJ1-5	TGTGCCAGCTCACCACAGAACAGTAAAAATCAGCCCCAGCATTTT	CASSPQNSKNQPQHF
TRBD1	TRBV2	NA	TRBJ1-2	TGTGCCAGCAGCCCGAAGGGGACAGGCGTCACTAACTATGGCTACACCTTC	CASSPKGTGVTNYGYTF
NA	TRBV4-1	NA	TRBJ2-7	TGCGCCAGCAGCCAAGCCACAGGGTACGGGGGGTTTGTCGAGCAGTACTTC	CASSQATGYGGFVEQYF
NA	TRBV5-6	NA	TRBJ1-2	TGTGCCAGCAGCTTGGCCCGCCTTGGGCCCTATGGCTACACCTTC	CASSLARLGPYGYTF
TRBD1	TRBV3-1/TRBV3-2	NA	TRBJ1-2	TGTGCCAGCAGCCACCTATACGGACAGGGCACAGGCTACACCTTC	CASSHLYGQGTGYTF
NA	TRBV7-2	few	TRBJ1-5	TGTGCCAGCAGCTCTTCGCAGAATCAGCCCCAGCATTTT	CASSSSQNQPQHF
NA	TRBV7-3	once	TRBJ1-1	TGTGCCAGCAGCTCACAGGGCCCCACTGAAGTTTTCTTT	CASSSQGPTEVFF
NA	TRBV23-1	NA	TRBJ2-3	TGCGCCAGCAGTCAATCTTTGGACTGCACAGATACGCAGTATTTT	CASSQSLDCTDTQYF
NA	TRBV5-1	NA	TRBJ1-2	TGCGCCAGCACAGAACAGGGCGGGGGCTATGGCTACACCTTC	CASTEQGGGYGYTF
TRBD2	TRBV3-1/TRBV3-2	NA	TRBJ2-1	TGTGCCAGCAGCCAAGAGGCTAGCGGGGGGGCCGCGTTGGGCTCCTACAATGAGCAGTTCTTC	CASSQEASGGAALGSYNEQFF
NA	TRBV10-2	NA	TRBJ1-6	TGCGCCAGCAGTGCCGCAGGGGAAGGCTCACCCCTCCACTTT	CASSAAGEGSPLHF
NA	TRBV3-1/TRBV3-2	NA	TRBJ1-1	TGTGCCAGCAGCCAAGAAGGGGATGGGAACACTGAAGCTTTCTTT	CASSQEGDGNTEAFF
TRBD1	TRBV4-1	NA	TRBJ1-1	TGCGCCAGCAGCCGAACACCGGGACAGGAAGCTTTCTTT	CASSRTPGQEAFF
NA	TRBV12-5	NA	TRBJ1-2	TGTGCTAGTGTCTTGGAGGGACTTCACTATGGCTACACCTTC	CASVLEGLHYGYTF
NA	TRBV6-5	NA	TRBJ2-7	TGTGCCAGCAGGACTCAAACTCCCTACGAGCAGTACTTC	CASRTQTPYEQYF
NA	TRBV21-1	NA	TRBJ2-1	TGTGCCAGCAGCAAAGTCTCCCAACGGGGAAACAATGAGCAGTTCTTC	CASSKVSQRGNNEQFF
NA	TRBV10-3	NA	TRBJ2-3	TGTGCCATCAGCCCGGGACTTCTGGCAGATACGCAGTATTTT	CAISPGLLADTQYF